This TCR beta chain appears in the sequencing data of a study of blood T cell repertoires in COVID-19. Under the authors' procedure: Using reference gene primer amplification, nucleated cell counts were estimated. The method was immunoSEQ multiplex PCR; TCRdb's version includes in-frame clones alone and lacks a portion of them. The DNA was the basis for D and trimming; V, J and clone size are from that table. Of under 200,000 clones listed, roughly 80% are singletons. Germline loops: CDR1 SNHLY, CDR2 FYNNEI. The V gene end was trimmed by 4 bases and the J gene end by 3 bases; junction bases not matched to a gene: 4. The CDR3 contains 16 residues.

The chain recombines TRBV2 with TRBJ2-4; 12 nucleotides align to TRBD2. Sequencing used peripheral blood. This TCR came from a man in his 60s with active or convalescent COVID-19. The CDR3 DNA reads TGTGCCAGCAGTGGACTAGCGGGAGATGGCAAAAACATTCAGTACTTC. This encodes CASSGLAGDGKNIQYF.